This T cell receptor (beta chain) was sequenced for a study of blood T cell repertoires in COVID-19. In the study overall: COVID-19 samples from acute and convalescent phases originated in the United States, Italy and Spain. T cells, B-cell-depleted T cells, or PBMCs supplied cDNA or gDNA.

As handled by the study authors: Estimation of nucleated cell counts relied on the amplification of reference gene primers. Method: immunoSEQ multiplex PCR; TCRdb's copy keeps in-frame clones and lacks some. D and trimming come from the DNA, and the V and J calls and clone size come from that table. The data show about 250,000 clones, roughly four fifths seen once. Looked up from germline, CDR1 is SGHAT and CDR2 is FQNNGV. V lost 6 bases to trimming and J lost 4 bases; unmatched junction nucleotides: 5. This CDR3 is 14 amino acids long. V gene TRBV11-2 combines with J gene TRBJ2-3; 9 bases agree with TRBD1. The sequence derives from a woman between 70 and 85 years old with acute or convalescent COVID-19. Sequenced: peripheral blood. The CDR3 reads CASRGDRAPDTQYF. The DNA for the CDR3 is TGTGCCAGCAGAGGGGACAGGGCCCCAGATACGCAGTATTTT.